What follows are 11 T cell receptor beta chains derived from one specimen sequenced in a study of T cells in women clearing cervical HPV infection (dated by TCRdb to the late 2010s). The library was prepared using the immunoSEQ multiplex PCR assay. TCRdb retrieved this table from immuneACCESS and kept in-frame rearrangements only. Not all clones are present; in checked studies, unresolved V genes account for under half, and no reason is known for the remainder. The data table for this sample lists some 14,000 clones. Less than 25% of the sample lies in the top ten. The sample was blood buffy coat. These receptors originate from a woman aged 18 to 75 with a cervical HPV16 infection that either progressed to CIN3+ or cleared (not recorded which).

Comment on this clone: The CDR3 goes on 3 residues after the read ends, and that part is filled in from the germline J gene. This chain uses TRBV6-1 with TRBJ2-3; unclear D gene. Trimming removed 4 bases from V and 0 bases from J, with 14 bases in between. Germline V CDR1 and CDR2: MNHNS, SASEGT. There are 16 residues in the CDR3. The CDR3 bases that were read are TGTGCCAGCAGTGCGTTGGGCCATGCTAGCACAGATACG. It translates to CASSALGHASTDT. The CDR3 in its entirety is CASSALGHASTDTQYF.

This clone ranks as medium-sized in terms of frequency. The CDR3 extends 3 residues past the end of the read, so its final part is completed from the germline J gene. The chain recombines TRBV2 with TRBJ2-3, with TRBD2 identical over 8 bases. Per the germline V gene, CDR1 is SNHLY and CDR2 is FYNNEI. V was clipped by 4 bases and J by 2 bases; unmatched bases: 5. The CDR3 contains 15 residues. The part of the CDR3 DNA that was read is TGTGCCAGCAGTGTTTGGCGGGGGGTCACAGATACG. It translates to CASSVWRGVTDT. The entire CDR3 protein reads CASSVWRGVTDTQYF.

Partial CDR3 DNA: TGTGCCAGCAGGGACACCGGGACAGACGTCGGCAATGAC. This sequence encodes CASRDTGTDVGND. The full CDR3 reads CASRDTGTDVGNDYTF. This chain uses TRBV2 with TRBJ1-2, with 7 positions matching TRBD1. The read ends 3 residues before the CDR3 terminus; that terminus is restored from the germline J gene. The CDR3 covers 16 residues. In germline, CDR1 is SNHLY, CDR2 FYNNEI.

As to this clone: The read falls 3 residues short of the CDR3 end, and the missing part is taken from the germline J gene. V gene TRBV5-1 combines with J gene TRBJ1-4, with 7 bases lining up with TRBD1. The CDR3 length is 14 residues. Germline V CDR1 and CDR2: SGHRS, YFSETQ. With V trimmed by 0 bases and J by 7 bases, 3 bases remained unmatched. CDR3 bases read: TGCGCCAGCAGCTTGGCGACAGGGTCTGAAAAA. It codes for CASSLATGSEK. The full CDR3 reads CASSLATGSEKLFF.

About this clone: The sequence runs out 3 residues before the end of the CDR3; the remainder is reconstructed from the germline J gene. The chain links TRBV29-1 to TRBJ1-1, with D perhaps TRBD1 (5 bases). This CDR3 comprises 12 residues. Germline V gives CDR1 SQVTM, CDR2 ANQGSEA. V was trimmed by 4 bases and J by 0 bases, leaving 6 bases between them. CDR3: CSVGGVNTEAFF. Partial CDR3 DNA: TGCAGCGTTGGAGGGGTGAACACTGAA.

The CDR3 bases that were read are TGTGCCAGCTCACCATTTTTCCTGACTAGCGCACCTAGGACAGATACG. Translated: CASSPFFLTSAPRTDT. The whole CDR3 region reads CASSPFFLTSAPRTDTQYF. The V call is TRBV18, the J call TRBJ2-3, with 8 positions matching TRBD2. The read gets to within 3 residues of the CDR3 end, and the germline J gene fills in the rest. Looked up from germline, CDR1 is KGHSH and CDR2 is LQKENI. With V trimmed by 2 bases and J by 3 bases, 16 bases remained unmatched. This CDR3 has 19 residues.

Partial CDR3 DNA: TGTGCCAGCAGCCCCGCCCCCGGGACAGGTAACCCCTACGAG. This sequence encodes CASSPAPGTGNPYE. From start to end, the CDR3 is CASSPAPGTGNPYEQYF. The rearrangement joins TRBV7-6 to TRBJ2-7; TRBD1 matches 8 bases. The CDR3 end falls 3 residues outside the read, so it is completed with the germline J gene. This CDR3 contains 17 residues. After removal of 5 bases from V and 2 bases from J, the junction contained 14 bases not matched to a gene. The germline V gene has CDR1 SGHVS and CDR2 FNYEAQ. Using reference TRBV7-6 and TRBJ2-7 for the parts outside the CDR3, the full variable domain is GAGVSQSPRYKVTKRGQDVALRCDPISGHVSLYWYRQALGQGPEFLTYFNYEAQQDKSGLPNDRFSAERPEGSISTLTIQRTEQRDSAMYRCASSPAPGTGNPYEQYFGPGTRLTVT.

As concerns this clone: The observed sequence ends 3 residues before the CDR3 terminus, with the missing tail filled in from the germline J gene. The chain has TRBV7-6 and TRBJ1-2, with no clear D. The CDR3 totals 15 residues. CDR1 SGHVS and CDR2 FNYEAQ come from the germline V gene. CDR3 in amino acids: CASSLGTSGTDTYTF. CDR3 DNA (partial): TGTGCCAGCAGCTTAGGGACTAGCGGCACAGATACC.

Details on this clone: Sequencing ends 3 residues short of the CDR3 end; the germline J gene provides the rest. This chain connects TRBV5-6 to TRBJ2-5, with 7 bases that match TRBD1. CDR3 length: 15 amino acids. With V trimmed by 4 bases and J by 3 bases, 9 bases remained unmatched. Germline V gives CDR1 SGHDT, CDR2 YYEEEE. CDR3 bases read: TGTGCCAGCAGCCCGACGAGGACAGGCAAAGAGACC. Translating it yields CASSPTRTGKET. The whole CDR3 region reads CASSPTRTGKETQYF. The full variable domain, its missing parts supplied by reference TRBV5-6 and TRBJ2-5, is DAGVTQSPTHLIKTRGQQVTLRCSPKSGHDTVSWYQQALGQGPQFIFQYYEEEERQRGNFPDRFSGHQFPNYSSELNVNALLLGDSALYLCASSPTRTGKETQYFGPGTRLLVL.

About this clone: The read finishes 3 residues shy of the CDR3 end, and the germline J gene is used to complete it. The chain couples TRBV30 to TRBJ1-3; D not resolved. The CDR3 is 11 amino acids. V was trimmed by 4 bases and J by 2 bases, leaving 3 bases between them. CDR1 and CDR2 (germline): GTSNPN, SVGIG (reference sequence). The CDR3 reads CAWTAGNTIYF. The sequenced CDR3 bases are TGTGCCTGGACAGCTGGAAACACC.

To note about this clone: Read data end 3 residues before the CDR3 end; the end is taken from the germline J gene. This chain joins TRBV20-1 and TRBJ2-3, with 8 bases fitting TRBD2. This CDR3 comprises 16 residues. With 3 bases clipped from V and 2 bases from J, the junction kept 10 bases outside the gene matches. The germline CDR1 and CDR2 sequences are DFQATT and SNEGSKA (reference sequence). The sequenced CDR3 bases are TGCAGTGCTAGGGGGGATAGCGGGGCCTACACAGATACG. Residues: CSARGDSGAYTDT. The full CDR3 is CSARGDSGAYTDTQYF.